The 21 T cell receptor beta chains reported below all come from one sample, sequenced in a study of cytomegalovirus exposure and HLA in healthy donors. Clones were sequenced by immunoSEQ multiplex PCR, and TCRdb holds only the in-frame ones, with some missing. The repertoire holds some 110,000 clones, with about 91% as singletons. Input material: PBMCs. The receptors shown here come from a man younger than 35 in good health and CMV-seronegative.

The chain links TRBV19 to TRBJ2-1; 8 bases match TRBD2. V shed 8 bases, J shed 2 bases, and the junction held 11 bases outside the gene matches. Germline V gives CDR1 LNHDA, CDR2 SQIVND (reference sequence). The CDR3 has 16 amino acids. The CDR3 region is CASGDTSGKTYNEQFF. CDR3 coding DNA: TGTGCCAGTGGGGACACTAGCGGAAAGACCTACAATGAGCAGTTCTTC.

V is TRBV7-8 and J is TRBJ2-3, with 8 bases that match TRBD2. CDR3 size: 15 residues. V gave up 3 bases and J gave up 1 base; unmatched junction bases: 3. Germline V gives CDR1 SGHVS, CDR2 FQNEAQ. The CDR3 loop is CASSFGRGGTDTQYF. The CDR3 coding sequence is TGTGCCAGCAGCTTTGGGCGGGGGGGCACAGATACGCAGTATTTT. Full variable domain (remainder filled in from reference TRBV7-8 and TRBJ2-3): GAGVSQSPRYKVAKRGQDVALRCDPISGHVSLFWYQQALGQGPEFLTYFQNEAQLDKSGLPSDRFFAERPEGSVSTLKIQRTQQEDSAVYLCASSFGRGGTDTQYFGPGTRLTVL.

This chain uses TRBV2 with TRBJ1-4; D is possibly TRBD1 (6 bases). The CDR3 loop spans 15 amino acids. CDR1 and CDR2 (germline): SNHLY, FYNNEI. V lost 5 bases and J lost 4, with 14 bases in between. The CDR3 nucleotides read TGTGCCAGCAGTTATCAGGGGATCGATAATGAAAAACTGTTTTTT. It encodes CASSYQGIDNEKLFF.

The chain joins TRBV28 to TRBJ2-7; D is perhaps TRBD2 (5 bases). This CDR3 has 12 residues. Germline CDR1 is MDHEN and CDR2 is SYDVKM. V was shortened by 6 bases and J by 4 bases, with 10 bases between the two germline ends. The CDR3 loop reads CASSPGKYEQYF. Written as DNA, the CDR3 is TGTGCCAGCAGCCCGGGGAAGTACGAGCAGTACTTC.

This clone was seen a few times. The genes are TRBV5-1 and TRBJ2-7; 8 bases match TRBD1. Unmatched junction bases numbered 6, after V lost 4 bases and J lost 3 bases. Germline CDR1 is SGHRS and CDR2 is YFSETQ. The CDR3 has 14 amino acids. The CDR3 region has the DNA TGCGCCAGCAGCCCGGGACAGGAATACTACGAGCAGTACTTC. Translating it yields CASSPGQEYYEQYF.

The chain combines TRBV28 with TRBJ2-4; D is possibly TRBD1 (5 bases). The V end was cut by 2 bases, the J end by 11 bases, with 16 bases between. CDR1 is MDHEN and CDR2 is SYDVKM in the germline V gene. The CDR3 extends over 14 amino acids. The chain's CDR3 is CASSLRKVTGVQYF. CDR3 sequence (DNA): TGTGCCAGCAGTTTACGAAAAGTTACAGGAGTTCAGTACTTC.

V is TRBV7-6 and J is TRBJ2-1; D is possibly TRBD2 (5 bases). Germline-derived CDR1 and CDR2 are SGHVS and FNYEAQ. V lost 5 bases to trimming and J lost 7 bases, with 15 bases between them. The CDR3 length is 14 residues. As DNA, the CDR3 is TGTGCCAGCAGCCTGGACTGGACTGAGAATGAGCAGTTCTTC. It yields the protein CASSLDWTENEQFF.

The chain carries TRBV11-2 and TRBJ1-5; D uncertain. The CDR3 totals 14 residues. CDR1 and CDR2 (germline): SGHAT, FQNNGV. Deletions cut 1 base from V and 3 bases from J, with 7 bases between. CDR3 region: CASSLGSLNQPQHF. DNA of the CDR3: TGTGCCAGCAGCTTAGGGAGCCTCAATCAGCCCCAGCATTTT.

In its sample, this clone was seen once. V usage is TRBV6-5 and J usage is TRBJ1-2; TRBD1 matches at 8 bases. Germline CDR1 and CDR2: MNHEY and SVGAGI. The ends lost 2 bases at V and 2 bases at J; junction bases unmatched: 1. This CDR3 is 14 amino acids long. The chain's CDR3 is CASSYRTGNYGYTF. CDR3 nucleotides: TGTGCCAGCAGTTACCGGACAGGGAACTATGGCTACACCTTC.

The chain carries TRBV13 and TRBJ1-1, with D perhaps TRBD1 (6 bases). V was cut by 0 bases and J by 1 base, with 15 bases left in between. Germline lookup yields CDR1 PRHDT and CDR2 FYEKMQ (reference sequence). The CDR3 loop spans 17 amino acids. CDR3 sequence reads: CASSLGGWGRGNTEAFF. CDR3 DNA: TGTGCCAGCAGCTTAGGGGGCTGGGGGCGCGGGAACACTGAAGCTTTCTTT.

The rearrangement uses TRBV25-1 and TRBJ2-7; tentative D call: TRBD2 (5 bases). The CDR3 runs to 16 residues. Germline values: CDR1 MGHDK, CDR2 SYGVNS. V was clipped by 3 bases and J by 1 base, with 16 bases between them. The CDR3 DNA sequence: TGTGCCAGCAGTGAGAGCGGAAGCCTATTATCCTACGAGCAGTACTTC. Encoded protein: CASSESGSLLSYEQYF.

This chain connects TRBV15 to TRBJ2-1; 7 positions agree with TRBD1. The CDR3 totals 15 residues. The trim removed 7 bases at V and 3 bases at J, leaving 9 bases unmatched. In germline, CDR1 is LNHNV, CDR2 YYDKDF (reference sequence). The CDR3 loop reads CATTEGALDYNEQFF. CDR3 bases: TGTGCCACCACCGAGGGGGCCCTGGACTACAATGAGCAGTTCTTC.

V is TRBV6-5 and J is TRBJ1-4; the match to TRBD1 covers 10 bases. V shed 6 bases, J shed 4 bases, and the junction held 2 bases outside the gene matches. The CDR3 sequence is 14 residues long. CDR1 is MNHEY, CDR2 SVGAGI, per germline. The CDR3 sequence is CASSRDRGNEKLFF. CDR3 nucleotides: TGTGCCAGCAGCCGGGACAGGGGTAATGAAAAACTGTTTTTT.

This rearrangement joins TRBV4-3 to TRBJ1-5, with 7 positions matching TRBD1. CDR3 size: 15 residues. Germline CDR1 and CDR2: LGHNA and YSLEER. Trimming cost V 1 base and J 7 bases; bases outside gene matches: 7. The DNA of the CDR3 is TGCGCCAGCAGCCAAGGCCCAGGGGGGATACAGCCCCAGCATTTT. It specifies CASSQGPGGIQPQHF.

Details on this clone: At one boundary the junction diverges from the germline segment, which might be a read error. The chain is built from TRBV4-3 and TRBJ2-1; 9 bases are shared with TRBD2. The CDR3 extends over 14 amino acids. The V gene's germline CDR1 is LGHNA and CDR2 YSLEER. CDR3 sequence reads: CASSQDRSMGGGVF. CDR3 sequence (DNA): TGCGCCAGCAGCCAAGATCGTTCTATGGGCGGGGGGGTCTTC.

This sequence joins TRBV27 and TRBJ2-3; weak D call: TRBD2 (5 bases). Germline V gene sequence: CDR1 MNHEY, CDR2 SMNVEV (reference sequence). CDR3 length equals 18 residues. V dropped 3 bases and J dropped 0 bases, with 19 bases sitting between them. CDR3 sequence: CASSFSFSSGSSTDTQYF. The CDR3 DNA follows: TGTGCCAGCAGTTTCTCATTTTCGAGCGGTTCTAGCACAGATACGCAGTATTTT.

This chain connects TRBV28 to TRBJ1-4; weak D call: TRBD1 (6 bases). Germline V gene lookup returns CDR1 MDHEN and CDR2 SYDVKM. The CDR3 spans 16 residues. V lost 6 bases, J lost 0 bases, and 14 bases lay in between. CDR3 protein: CASSKKQGATNEKLFF. The CDR3 bases are TGTGCCAGCAGCAAAAAACAGGGCGCAACTAATGAAAAACTGTTTTTT.

The V and J genes are TRBV15 and TRBJ1-6, with D possibly matching TRBD1 (5 bases). This CDR3 has 12 amino acids. The germline V and J ends were trimmed by 8 bases and 9 bases, with 11 bases remaining between them. The V gene's germline CDR1 is LNHNV and CDR2 YYDKDF (reference sequence). The CDR3 sequence is CATGNGGSPLHF. CDR3 bases: TGTGCCACCGGGAACGGGGGTTCACCCCTCCACTTT.

The chain uses TRBV6-5 and TRBJ1-2; D is ambiguous. In germline, CDR1 is MNHEY, CDR2 SVGAGI. The ends were cut back, 0 bases at V and 6 bases at J, with 14 bases in the middle. This CDR3 contains 15 residues. The CDR3 sequence: CASSYSGDFGNGYTF. The CDR3 region has the DNA TGTGCCAGCAGTTACTCGGGAGACTTCGGGAATGGCTACACCTTC.

This sequence joins TRBV28 and TRBJ1-4; a weak D match, TRBD1 (5 bases). The CDR3 extends over 15 amino acids. Trimming shortened V by 2 bases and J by 3 bases, and 10 bases separated the two germline ends. Germline V lookup: CDR1 MDHEN, CDR2 SYDVKM. The CDR3 loop is CASSLGAEANEKLFF. The CDR3 nucleotides read TGTGCCAGCAGTTTAGGGGCCGAAGCTAATGAAAAACTGTTTTTT.

The CDR3 spells CAISESTGSYGYTF. The CDR3 DNA follows: TGTGCCATCAGTGAGTCGACTGGGTCCTATGGCTACACCTTC. The rearrangement links TRBV10-3 to TRBJ1-2, with D unresolved. The V and J ends lost 0 bases and 4 bases respectively, with 9 bases between them. The germline V gene has CDR1 ENHRY and CDR2 SYGVKD. The length of the CDR3 is 14 residues.